This T cell receptor (beta chain) was found in a study of OX40 agonist ivuxolimab in advanced cancers. In the study overall: Ivuxolimab, an antibody acting as an agonist of OX40 (CD134), was used to treat patients. Study findings and constraints: Clonal expansion was seen in CD4+ and CD8+ blood T cells by week 6 at 0.1 to 3.0 mg/kg.

V shed 2 bases and J 0 bases; nucleotides not matched to a gene: 3. CDR1 is GTSNPN, CDR2 SVGIG, per germline (reference sequence). The length of the CDR3 is 14 residues. The data were produced by immunoSEQ multiplex PCR, yet TCRdb's version contains in-frame clones alone and is incomplete. This table holds about 57,000 clones, approximately 83% found once. In its sample, this clone was seen a few times. Its antigen is still unknown. Patients were ineligible given autoimmune disease history or systemic immunosuppression. This TCR was recovered from an adult with an advanced solid tumor such as melanoma, head and neck, liver or kidney cancer. The chain employs TRBV30 and TRBJ1-1; 7 bases are a match to TRBD1. The sample was CD4+ or CD8+ T cells sorted from blood, taken in a trial of the OX40 agonist ivuxolimab. For the CDR3, the DNA is TGTGCCTGGAGTTGGGACAGCCTGAACACTGAAGCTTTCTTT. Translating gives CAWSWDSLNTEAFF.